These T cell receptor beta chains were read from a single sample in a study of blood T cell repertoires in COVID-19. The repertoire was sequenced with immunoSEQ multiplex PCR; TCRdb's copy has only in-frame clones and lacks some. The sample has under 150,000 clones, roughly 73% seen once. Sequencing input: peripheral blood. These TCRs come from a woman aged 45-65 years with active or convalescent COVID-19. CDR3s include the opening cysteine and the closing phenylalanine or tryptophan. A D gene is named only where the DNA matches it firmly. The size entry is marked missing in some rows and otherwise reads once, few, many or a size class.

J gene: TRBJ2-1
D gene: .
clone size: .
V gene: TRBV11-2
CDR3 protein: CASMVAVSSYNEQFF
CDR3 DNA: TGTGCCAGCATGGTGGCGGTTAGCTCCTACAATGAGCAGTTCTTC

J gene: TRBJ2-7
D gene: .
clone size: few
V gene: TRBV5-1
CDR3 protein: CARREGGVGPPFYEQYF
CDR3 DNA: TGCGCCCGCCGCGAGGGGGGGGTAGGGCCCCCCTTCTACGAGCAGTACTTC

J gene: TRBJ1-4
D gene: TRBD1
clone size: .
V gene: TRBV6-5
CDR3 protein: CASSKDRGEKLFF
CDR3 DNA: TGTGCCAGCAGTAAGGACAGGGGTGAAAAACTGTTTTTT

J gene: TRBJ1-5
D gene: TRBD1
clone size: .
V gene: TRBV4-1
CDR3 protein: CASSQDRGQPQHF
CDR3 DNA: TGCGCCAGCAGCCAGGACAGGGGTCAGCCCCAGCATTTT

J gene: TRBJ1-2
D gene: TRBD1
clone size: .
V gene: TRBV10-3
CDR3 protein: CAISDWDRGTYGYTF
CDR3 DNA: TGTGCCATCAGTGATTGGGACAGGGGGACCTATGGCTACACCTTC

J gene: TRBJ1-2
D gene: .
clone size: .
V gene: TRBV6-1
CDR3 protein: CASSEARRDGGYTF
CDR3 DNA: TGTGCCAGCAGTGAAGCCCGCAGGGATGGTGGCTACACCTTC

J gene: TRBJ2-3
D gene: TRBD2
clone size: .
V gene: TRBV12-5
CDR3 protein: CASGTGLAGDTDTQYF
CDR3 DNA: TGTGCTAGTGGCACTGGACTAGCGGGAGATACAGATACGCAGTATTTT

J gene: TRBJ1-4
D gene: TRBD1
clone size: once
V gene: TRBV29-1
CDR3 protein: CSEPGQTHTNEKLFF
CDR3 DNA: TGCAGCGAACCGGGACAGACACATACTAATGAAAAACTGTTTTTT

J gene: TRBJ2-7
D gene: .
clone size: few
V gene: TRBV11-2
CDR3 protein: CASSSIRHPKTYEQYF
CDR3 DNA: TGTGCCAGCAGCTCCATCCGACACCCGAAAACCTACGAGCAGTACTTC

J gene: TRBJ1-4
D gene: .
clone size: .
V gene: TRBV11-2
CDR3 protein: CASSLEGGATRQEKLFF
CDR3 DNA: TGTGCCAGCAGCTTAGAGGGAGGGGCGACCCGTCAGGAAAAACTGTTTTTT

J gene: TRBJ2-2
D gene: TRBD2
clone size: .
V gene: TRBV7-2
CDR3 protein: CASSPRTSEAGELFF
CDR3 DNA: TGTGCCAGCAGCCCTCGGACTAGCGAAGCCGGGGAGCTGTTTTTT

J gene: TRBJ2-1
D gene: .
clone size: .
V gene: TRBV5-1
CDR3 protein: CASSLAPGSNEQFF
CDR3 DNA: TGCGCCAGCAGCTTGGCCCCCGGTTCCAATGAGCAGTTCTTC

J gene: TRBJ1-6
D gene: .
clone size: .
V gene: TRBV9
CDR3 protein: CASSVRRENSPLHF
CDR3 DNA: TGTGCCAGCAGCGTCCGCCGGGAGAATTCACCCCTCCACTTT

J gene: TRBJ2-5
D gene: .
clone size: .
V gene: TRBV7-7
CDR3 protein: CASSWTDGETQYF
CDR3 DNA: TGTGCCAGCAGCTGGACAGACGGAGAGACCCAGTACTTC

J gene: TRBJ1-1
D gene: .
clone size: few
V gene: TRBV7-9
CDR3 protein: CASSLGGLQAFF
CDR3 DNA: TGTGCCAGCAGCTTAGGAGGCCTCCAGGCTTTCTTT

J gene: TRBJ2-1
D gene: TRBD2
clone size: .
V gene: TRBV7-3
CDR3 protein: CASSPGLAGLSEQFF
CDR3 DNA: TGTGCCAGCAGCCCGGGACTAGCGGGGCTCTCAGAGCAGTTCTTC

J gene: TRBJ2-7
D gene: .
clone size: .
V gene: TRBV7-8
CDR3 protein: CASTPNRVYEQYF
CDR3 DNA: TGTGCCAGCACCCCGAACAGGGTTTACGAGCAGTACTTC

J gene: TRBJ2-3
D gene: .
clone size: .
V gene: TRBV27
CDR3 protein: CASGSGLLKDTQYF
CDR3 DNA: TGTGCCAGCGGGTCGGGACTGCTCAAAGATACGCAGTATTTT

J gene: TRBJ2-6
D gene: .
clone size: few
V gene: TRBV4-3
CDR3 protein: CASSNELSGANVLTF
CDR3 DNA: TGCGCCAGCAGCAACGAGTTATCAGGGGCCAACGTCCTGACTTTC

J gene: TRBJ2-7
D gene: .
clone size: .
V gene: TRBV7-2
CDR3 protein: CASSETSPGSYEQYF
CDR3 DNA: TGTGCCAGCAGCGAGACAAGCCCAGGGTCCTACGAGCAGTACTTC

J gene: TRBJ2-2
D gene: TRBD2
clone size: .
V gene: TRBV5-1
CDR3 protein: CASSPRASGTSGELFF
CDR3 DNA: TGCGCCAGCAGCCCGAGGGCTAGCGGGACCTCCGGGGAGCTGTTTTTT

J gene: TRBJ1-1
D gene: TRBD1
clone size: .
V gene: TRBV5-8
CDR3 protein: CASSLSSLYRGLRNTEAFF
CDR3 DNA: TGTGCCAGCAGCTTGTCATCGCTTTACAGGGGGCTTCGGAACACTGAAGCTTTCTTT

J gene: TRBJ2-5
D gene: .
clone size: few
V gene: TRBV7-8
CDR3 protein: CASSWGTFQETQYF
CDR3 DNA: TGTGCCAGCAGCTGGGGGACTTTCCAAGAGACCCAGTACTTC

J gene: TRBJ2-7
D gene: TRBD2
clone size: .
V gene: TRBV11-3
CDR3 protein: CASSLSLAGASEQYF
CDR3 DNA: TGTGCCAGCAGCTTATCGCTAGCGGGGGCATCCGAGCAGTACTTC

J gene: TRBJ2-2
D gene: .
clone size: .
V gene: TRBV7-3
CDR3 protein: CASSPTNTNTGELFF
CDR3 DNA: TGTGCCAGCAGCCCTACTAATACGAACACCGGGGAGCTGTTTTTT

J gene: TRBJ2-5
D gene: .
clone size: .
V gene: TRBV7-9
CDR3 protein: CASSLGGNRARETQYF
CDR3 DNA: TGTGCCAGCAGCTTAGGGGGAAACAGGGCCCGGGAGACCCAGTACTTC

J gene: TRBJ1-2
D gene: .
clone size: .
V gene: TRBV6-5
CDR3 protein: CASSYSIPGEGYGYTF
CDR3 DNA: TGTGCCAGCAGTTACTCGATACCCGGGGAGGGCTATGGCTACACCTTC

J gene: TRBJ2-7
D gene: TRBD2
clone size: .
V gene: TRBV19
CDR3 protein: CASSLGGGTYEQYF
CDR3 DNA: TGTGCCAGTAGTCTTGGCGGGGGGACCTACGAGCAGTACTTC

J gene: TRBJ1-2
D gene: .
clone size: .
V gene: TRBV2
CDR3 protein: CASSEPGERGYTF
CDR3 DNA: TGTGCCAGCAGTGAACCAGGGGAGCGCGGCTACACCTTC

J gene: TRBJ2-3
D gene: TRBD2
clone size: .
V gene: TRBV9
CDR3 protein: CASSPQTSGGAEDTQYF
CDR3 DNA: TGTGCCAGCAGCCCCCAGACTAGCGGGGGGGCCGAAGATACGCAGTATTTT

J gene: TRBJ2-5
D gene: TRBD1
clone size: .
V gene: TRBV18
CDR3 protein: CASSPPGTGGGQETQYF
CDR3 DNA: TGTGCCAGCTCACCTCCCGGGACAGGGGGAGGCCAAGAGACCCAGTACTTC

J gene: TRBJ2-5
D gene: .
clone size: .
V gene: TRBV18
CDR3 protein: CASSPLPRETQYF
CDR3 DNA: TGTGCCAGCTCACCACTACCGAGGGAGACCCAGTACTTC

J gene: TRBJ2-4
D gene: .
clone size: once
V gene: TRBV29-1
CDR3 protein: CSVVWGTLAKNIQYF
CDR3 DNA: TGCAGCGTTGTATGGGGGACACTAGCCAAAAACATTCAGTACTTC

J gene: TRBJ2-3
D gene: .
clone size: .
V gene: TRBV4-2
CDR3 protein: CASSQDLGTDTQYF
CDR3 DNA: TGTGCCAGCAGCCAAGATTTGGGCACCGATACGCAGTATTTT

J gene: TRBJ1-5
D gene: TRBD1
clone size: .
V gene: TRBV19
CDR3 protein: CASSMLQGNQPQHF
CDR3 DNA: TGTGCCAGTAGTATGCTACAGGGGAATCAGCCCCAGCATTTT

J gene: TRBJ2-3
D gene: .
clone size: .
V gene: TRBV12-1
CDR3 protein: CASSPIKLAGGTDTQYF
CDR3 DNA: TGTGCCAGCAGCCCGATCAAACTAGCGGGAGGTACAGATACGCAGTATTTT

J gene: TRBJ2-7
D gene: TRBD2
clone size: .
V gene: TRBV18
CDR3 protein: CASSPPLAGGPPQYF
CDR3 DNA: TGTGCCAGCTCACCACCCCTAGCGGGAGGCCCTCCGCAGTACTTC

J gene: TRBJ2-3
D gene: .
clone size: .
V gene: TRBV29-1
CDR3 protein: CSVSQHTQYF
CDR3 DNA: TGCAGCGTTAGCCAACATACGCAGTATTTT

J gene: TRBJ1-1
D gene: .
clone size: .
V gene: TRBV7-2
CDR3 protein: CASSVNTEAFF
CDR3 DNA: TGTGCCAGCAGCGTAAACACTGAAGCTTTCTTT

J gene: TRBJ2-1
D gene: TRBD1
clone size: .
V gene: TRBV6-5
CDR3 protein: CACSGGNYNEQFF
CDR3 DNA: TGTGCCTGCTCAGGGGGCAACTACAATGAGCAGTTCTTC

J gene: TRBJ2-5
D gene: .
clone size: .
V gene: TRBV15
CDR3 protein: CATSRDRGGASGGTRETQYF
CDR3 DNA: TGTGCCACCAGCAGAGATAGGGGGGGCGCTAGCGGTGGTACCAGGGAGACCCAGTACTTC

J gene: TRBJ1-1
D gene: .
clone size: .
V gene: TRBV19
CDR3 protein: CASSIQTARRDTEAFF
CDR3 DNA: TGTGCCAGTAGTATTCAGACGGCCCGGAGGGACACTGAAGCTTTCTTT